Listed here are 8 T cell receptor beta chains from one sample, sequenced in a study of PD-1 blockade in classical Hodgkin lymphoma. Clones were sequenced by immunoSEQ multiplex PCR, and TCRdb holds only the in-frame ones, with some missing. The sample includes about 5,000 clones, 86% of them seen just once. Specified time point: newly diagnosed, previously untreated cHL patient sample. CD8+ T cell isolation from thawed PBMCs was performed by magnetic negative selection. Sequenced material: CD8+ T cells from blood. Every receptor here comes from a human donor with classical Hodgkin lymphoma.

V is TRBV7-4 and J is TRBJ2-6; no reliable D call. Germline-derived CDR1 and CDR2 are SGHVT and SQSDAQ. V was trimmed by 5 bases and J by 5 bases, leaving 22 bases between them. The CDR3 totals 18 residues. The DNA for the CDR3 is TGTGCCAGCAGCGTATGGAGCAGCTCACAAAGTCGGGCCAACGTCCTGACTTTC. As protein: CASSVWSSSQSRANVLTF.

V is TRBV11-3 and J is TRBJ2-3; 12 bases match TRBD1. The CDR3 totals 17 residues. Germline V CDR1 and CDR2: SGHNT, YENEEA. V lost 4 bases, J lost 5 bases, and 10 bases stayed unmatched. The CDR3 region is CASSSLSGTGGLDTQYF. The CDR3 DNA is TGTGCCAGCAGCTCACTTTCCGGGACAGGGGGCTTAGATACGCAGTATTTT.

In this sample, this clone turned up once. The CDR3 loop reads CAWDPQGDYGYTF. In nucleotides, the CDR3 is TGTGCCTGGGACCCCCAAGGGGACTATGGCTACACCTTC. This chain uses TRBV30 with TRBJ1-2, with TRBD1 as a possible D gene (5 bases). V was pared by 5 bases and J by 3 bases, with 13 bases between. Germline V CDR1 and CDR2: GTSNPN, SVGIG (reference sequence). The CDR3 runs to 13 residues.

CDR3 sequence: CASSPREGPYNEQFF. CDR3 in DNA: TGTGCCAGCAGTCCGCGGGAGGGCCCCTACAATGAGCAGTTCTTC. The chain has TRBV25-1 and TRBJ2-1; 9 bases are a match to TRBD2. V shed 5 bases and J 2 bases; nucleotides not matched to a gene: 4. The germline gives CDR1 MGHDK, CDR2 SYGVNS. The CDR3 covers 15 residues.

V gene TRBV27 combines with J gene TRBJ2-2; D uncertain. V lost 3 bases and J lost 1, with 6 bases in between. Germline-derived CDR1 and CDR2 are MNHEY and SMNVEV (reference sequence). This CDR3 region has 14 residues. CDR3 nucleotides: TGTGCCAGCAGTTTTGGAGTGAACACCGGGGAGCTGTTTTTT. Translating it yields CASSFGVNTGELFF.

This clone is a singleton in its sample. This sequence joins TRBV30 and TRBJ2-7; 7 bases fit TRBD2. Germline-derived CDR1 and CDR2 are GTSNPN and SVGIG (reference sequence). V shed 0 bases and J 2 bases; nucleotides not matched to a gene: 10. The CDR3 covers 16 residues. Here the CDR3 reads CAWSVPVLAAPYEQYF. The CDR3 bases are TGTGCCTGGAGTGTACCCGTCCTAGCGGCCCCCTACGAGCAGTACTTC.

The J gene is TRBJ2-7, the V gene TRBV14; TRBD1 matches 7 bases. The ends lost 6 bases at V and 1 base at J; junction bases unmatched: 3. The CDR3 loop spans 13 amino acids. Germline V lookup: CDR1 SGHDN, CDR2 FVKESK. DNA of the CDR3: TGTGCCAGCAGGCACAGGGGTTCCTACGAGCAGTACTTC. Its translation: CASRHRGSYEQYF.

This chain uses TRBV6-1 with TRBJ2-1; TRBD2 matches at 10 bases. The CDR3 has 15 amino acids. Looked up from germline, CDR1 is MNHNS and CDR2 is SASEGT. V was pared by 7 bases and J by 2 bases, with 5 bases of the junction left unmatched. CDR3 residues: CASTSAGGAYNEQFF. Written as DNA, the CDR3 is TGTGCCAGCACTTCAGCGGGAGGGGCCTACAATGAGCAGTTCTTC.